Following are 9 T cell receptor beta chains from one sample sequenced in a study of shared clonotypes between healthy human individuals (dated by TCRdb to 2019 to 2021). Libraries were made using the immunoSEQ multiplex PCR assay. The clones in this table, taken by TCRdb from immuneACCESS, are in-frame only. Not every clone is retained; where verified, under half of the shortfall comes from an unresolved V gene, and the cause of the rest is unknown. This sample holds nearly 2 million clones; over 85% were observed only once. Of the sample, less than 1.5% falls within the top ten clones. CD8 naive samples consisted of CD45RO-negative cells that were positively selected for CCR7, yielding a CD45RA+CCR7+ population without TemRA cells. Material for sequencing was naive CD8+ T cells sorted from blood. The cell subset or site label, read with the paper, signifies: CD45RA+CCR7+. These receptors originate from a man between 18 and 35 years old in good health.

The CDR3 sequence: CASRFGSASSYEQYF. The DNA for the CDR3 is TGTGCCAGCCGGTTTGGTTCAGCAAGCTCCTACGAGCAGTACTTC. The V gene is TRBV27, the J gene TRBJ2-7, with unresolved D. Germline CDR1 is MNHEY and CDR2 is SMNVEV (reference sequence). The length of the CDR3 is 15 residues. V was pared by 8 bases and J by 0 bases, with 17 bases between.

This clone was picked up one time. The chain joins TRBV5-6 to TRBJ2-1, with D possibly called TRBD1 or TRBD2 (5 bases each). V lost 3 bases, J lost 0 bases, and 10 bases lay in between. CDR1 and CDR2 (germline): SGHDT, YYEEEE. The CDR3 is 15 amino acids. CDR3 DNA sequence: TGTGCCAGCAGCTGGGACCCGAGCTCCTACAATGAGCAGTTCTTC. It codes for CASSWDPSSYNEQFF.

This sequence joins TRBV5-1 and TRBJ1-2, with D possibly matching TRBD1 (6 bases). The germline V and J ends were trimmed by 4 bases and 2 bases, with 9 bases remaining between them. The germline CDR1 and CDR2 sequences are SGHRS and YFSETQ. The CDR3 is 13 residues long. CDR3 DNA: TGCGCCAGCAGCATGGGGGCGAACTATGGCTACACCTTC. It encodes CASSMGANYGYTF.

This chain joins TRBV28 and TRBJ2-6; D gene unclear. Germline V gene sequence: CDR1 MDHEN, CDR2 SYDVKM. The CDR3 is 15 amino acids. V was shortened by 5 bases and J by 1 base, with 9 bases between the two germline ends. CDR3 nucleotides: TGTGCCAGCAGTCGGAGAGGATCTGGGGCCAACGTCCTGACTTTC. Amino acids: CASSRRGSGANVLTF. Combining the CDR3 with reference TRBV28 and TRBJ2-6 gives the whole variable domain DVKVTQSSRYLVKRTGEKVFLECVQDMDHENMFWYRQDPGLGLRLIYFSYDVKMKEKGDIPEGYSVSREKKERFSLILESASTNQTSMYLCASSRRGSGANVLTFGAGSRLTVL.

The chain links TRBV4-1 to TRBJ2-2; possible D gene TRBD1, 6 bases. V was shortened by 2 bases and J by 4 bases, with 8 bases between the two germline ends. Germline values: CDR1 MGHRA, CDR2 YSYEKL. The CDR3 loop spans 14 amino acids. CDR3: CASSQRDITGELFF. In DNA form, the CDR3 reads TGCGCCAGCAGCCAAAGGGACATCACCGGGGAGCTGTTTTTT.

This chain's CDR3 is CASSIGLTSRQPQHF. CDR3 nucleotides: TGTGCCAGTAGTATAGGACTTACTAGTCGTCAGCCCCAGCATTTT. The chain uses TRBV19 and TRBJ1-5; D gene unclear. CDR1 and CDR2 (germline): LNHDA, SQIVND (reference sequence). The CDR3 covers 15 residues. The V end lost 1 base, the J end lost 6 bases, and 13 bases lay between the germline ends.

The rearrangement joins TRBV5-1 to TRBJ1-2; 9 positions match TRBD1. The CDR3 is made up of 17 amino acids. After removal of 5 bases from V and 7 bases from J, the junction contained 18 bases not matched to a gene. Germline V gene sequence: CDR1 SGHRS, CDR2 YFSETQ. For the CDR3, the DNA is TGCGCCAGCAGGACCGGGACAGGGCCCCTTGGGAGGGGTGGCTACACCTTC. It specifies CASRTGTGPLGRGGYTF.

This chain uses TRBV5-1 with TRBJ1-2, with TRBD1 matching over 8 bases. CDR3 length equals 11 residues. The J segment lost 7 bases and the V segment lost 5 bases, leaving 1 base of the junction unmatched. CDR1 and CDR2 (germline): SGHRS, YFSETQ. CDR3 sequence: CASSTGGGYTF. The CDR3 nucleotides read TGCGCCAGCAGTACAGGGGGTGGCTACACCTTC.

CDR3: CASSPGTTGTYEQYF. The CDR3 coding sequence is TGTGCCAGCAGCCCCGGGACTACCGGAACCTACGAGCAGTACTTC. This chain joins TRBV6-5 and TRBJ2-7; 7 bases align to TRBD2. Germline lookup yields CDR1 MNHEY and CDR2 SVGAGI. The CDR3 totals 15 residues. With 6 bases clipped from V and 2 bases from J, the junction kept 10 bases outside the gene matches.